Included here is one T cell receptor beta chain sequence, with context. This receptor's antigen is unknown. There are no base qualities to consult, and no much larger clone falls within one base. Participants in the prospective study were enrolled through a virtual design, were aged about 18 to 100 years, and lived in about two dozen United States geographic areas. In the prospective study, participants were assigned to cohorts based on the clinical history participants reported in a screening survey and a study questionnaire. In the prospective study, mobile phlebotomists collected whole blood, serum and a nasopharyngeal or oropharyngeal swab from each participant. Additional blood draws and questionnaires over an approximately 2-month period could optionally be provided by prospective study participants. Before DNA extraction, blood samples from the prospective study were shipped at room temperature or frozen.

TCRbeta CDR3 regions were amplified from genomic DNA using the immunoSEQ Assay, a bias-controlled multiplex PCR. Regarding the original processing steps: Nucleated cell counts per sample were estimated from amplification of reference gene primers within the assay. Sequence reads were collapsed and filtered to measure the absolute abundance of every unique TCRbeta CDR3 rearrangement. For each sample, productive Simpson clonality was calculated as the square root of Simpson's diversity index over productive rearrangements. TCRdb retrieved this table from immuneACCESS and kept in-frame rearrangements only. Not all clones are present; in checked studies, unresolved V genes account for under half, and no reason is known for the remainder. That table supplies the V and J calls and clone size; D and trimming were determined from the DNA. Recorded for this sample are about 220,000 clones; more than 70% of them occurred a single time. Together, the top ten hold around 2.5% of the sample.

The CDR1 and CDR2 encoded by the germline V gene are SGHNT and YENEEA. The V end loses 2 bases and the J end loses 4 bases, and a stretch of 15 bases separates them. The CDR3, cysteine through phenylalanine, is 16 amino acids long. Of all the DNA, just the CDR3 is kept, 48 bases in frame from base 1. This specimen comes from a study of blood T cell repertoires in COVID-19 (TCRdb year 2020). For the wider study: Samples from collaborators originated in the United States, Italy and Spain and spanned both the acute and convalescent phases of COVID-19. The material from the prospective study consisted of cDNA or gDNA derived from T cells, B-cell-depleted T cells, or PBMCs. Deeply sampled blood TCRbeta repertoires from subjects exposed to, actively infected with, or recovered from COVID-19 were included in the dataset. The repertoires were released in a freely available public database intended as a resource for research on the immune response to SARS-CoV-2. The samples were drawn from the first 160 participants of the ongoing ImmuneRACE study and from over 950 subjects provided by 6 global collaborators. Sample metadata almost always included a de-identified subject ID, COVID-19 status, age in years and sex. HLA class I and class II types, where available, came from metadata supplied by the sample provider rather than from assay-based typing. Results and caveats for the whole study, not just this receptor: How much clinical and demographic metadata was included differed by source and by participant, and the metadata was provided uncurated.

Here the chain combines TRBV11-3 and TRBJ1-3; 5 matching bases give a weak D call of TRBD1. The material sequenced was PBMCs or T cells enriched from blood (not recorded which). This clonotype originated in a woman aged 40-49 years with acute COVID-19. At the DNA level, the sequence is TGTGCCAGCAGCTTACGGGGGGGGATTGCCGGAAACACCATATATTTT. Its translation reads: CASSLRGGIAGNTIYF.